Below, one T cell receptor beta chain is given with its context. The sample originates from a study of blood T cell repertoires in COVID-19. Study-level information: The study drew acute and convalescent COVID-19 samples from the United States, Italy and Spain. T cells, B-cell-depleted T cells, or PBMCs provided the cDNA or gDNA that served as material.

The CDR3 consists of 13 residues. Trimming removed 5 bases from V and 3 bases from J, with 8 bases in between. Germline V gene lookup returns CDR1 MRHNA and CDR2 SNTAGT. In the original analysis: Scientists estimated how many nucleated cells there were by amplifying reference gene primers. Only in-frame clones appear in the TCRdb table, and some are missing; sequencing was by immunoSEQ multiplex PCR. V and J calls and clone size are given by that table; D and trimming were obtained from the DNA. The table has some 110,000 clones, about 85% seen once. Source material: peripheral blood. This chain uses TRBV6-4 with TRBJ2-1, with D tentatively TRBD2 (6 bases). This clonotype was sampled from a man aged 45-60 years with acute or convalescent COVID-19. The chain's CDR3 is CASSLEGYNEQFF. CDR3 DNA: TGTGCCAGCAGTTTGGAGGGCTACAATGAGCAGTTCTTC.